This T cell receptor beta chain stems from a study of blood T cell repertoires in COVID-19. As for the study in general: Acute and convalescent COVID-19 specimens originated in the United States, Italy and Spain. The analysed material was cDNA or gDNA that came from T cells, B-cell-depleted T cells, or PBMCs.

This CDR3 comprises 16 residues. The ends were cut back, 3 bases at V and 5 bases at J, with 17 bases in the middle. Per germline, CDR1 KGHDR and CDR2 SFDVKD. Study processing details: Estimated nucleated cell counts came from reference gene primer amplification. Generated by immunoSEQ multiplex PCR, the TCRdb table keeps only in-frame clones and is missing some. V, J and clone size reflect that table, while D and trimming were determined from the DNA. The data contain under 200,000 clones, 60% to 85% of them singletons. This chain connects TRBV24-1 to TRBJ2-3; perhaps TRBD2 as D (7 bases). Sample: peripheral blood. The TCR comes from a woman aged 55-69 years with COVID-19, enrolled during active disease. CDR3 region: CATSDAGERGGDTQYF. The CDR3 DNA reads TGTGCCACCAGTGATGCGGGTGAGAGGGGGGGAGATACGCAGTATTTT.